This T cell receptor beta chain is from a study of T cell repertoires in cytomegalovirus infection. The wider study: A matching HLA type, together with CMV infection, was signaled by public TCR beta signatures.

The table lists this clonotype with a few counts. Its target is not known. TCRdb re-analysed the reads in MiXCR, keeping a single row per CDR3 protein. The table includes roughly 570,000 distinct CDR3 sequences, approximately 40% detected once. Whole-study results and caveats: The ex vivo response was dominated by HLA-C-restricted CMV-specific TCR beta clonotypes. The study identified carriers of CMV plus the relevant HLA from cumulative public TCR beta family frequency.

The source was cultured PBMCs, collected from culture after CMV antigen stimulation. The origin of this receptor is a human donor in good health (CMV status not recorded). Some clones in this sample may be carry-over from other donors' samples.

The CDR3 loop reads CASSLALGGRETQYF. The CDR3 DNA is TGTGCCAGCAGCTTAGCGCTCGGGGGGCGAGAGACCCAGTACTTC. The chain links TRBV7-2 to TRBJ2-5; possibly TRBD2 for D (7 bases). Germline CDR1 and CDR2: SGHTA and FQGNSA. CDR3 size: 15 residues. Trimming shortened V by 0 bases and J by 4 bases, and 12 bases separated the two germline ends.